Sequencing of this T cell receptor beta chain was carried out in a study of T cell repertoires in cytomegalovirus infection. Study information: Public signatures in TCR beta pointed to CMV infection and matching HLA type. General study points: Public TCR beta family frequency separated CMV-and-HLA carriers, including in an independent cohort. The response measured ex vivo was dominated by TCR beta clonotypes (HLA-C-restricted and CMV-specific).

Germline lookup yields CDR1 MNHEY and CDR2 SVGEGT. The CDR3 sequence is 14 residues long. V was clipped by 6 bases and J by 3 bases; unmatched bases: 4. This clonotype has only a few counts. Its cognate antigen is unknown. From the reads, TCRdb called clonotypes with MiXCR, one entry per CDR3 protein. The sample gives roughly 200,000 distinct CDR3 sequences, 8% to 10% of which show up once; approximately 4.3% is in the top ten. The source is a human donor in good health (CMV status not recorded). Some clones in this sample may be carry-over from other donors' samples. The V call is TRBV6-2 or TRBV6-3, the J call TRBJ1-1; 10 bases map to TRBD1. Sequencing was performed on PBMCs. CDR3 region: CASRTGGSYTEAFF. The CDR3 DNA is TGTGCCAGCAGGACAGGGGGCTCTTACACTGAAGCTTTCTTT.